The clone carrying this T cell receptor beta chain was picked up a small number of times. Its target is not known. Preparation of TCR beta libraries was done by quantitative 5'-RACE with molecular barcodes. MiXCR, run by TCRdb on the 5' RACE reads, gives a single entry per CDR3 protein. The sample records around 440,000 distinct CDR3 sequences, roughly 17% being singletons. These data come from a study of CD8 T cells in ankylosing spondylitis. Study conclusions and caveats: Among TCR beta sequences, a motif of about 8 highly homologous variants appeared characteristic of ankylosing spondylitis blood.

The ends were cut back, 6 bases at V and 0 bases at J, with 18 bases in the middle. This CDR3 has 17 residues. Germline assignment: CDR1 MNHNS and CDR2 SASEGT. The chain couples TRBV6-1 to TRBJ1-5; D perhaps matches TRBD1 (5 bases). The sample consisted of blood, either unsorted or a sorted T cell fraction (not recorded which). The receptor was isolated from a male donor with ankylosing spondylitis. CDR3 coding DNA: TGTGCCAGCAGACCTCAGGGTAGAGGATATAGCAATCAGCCCCAGCATTTT. This sequence encodes CASRPQGRGYSNQPQHF.